This TCR beta chain came from a study of T-cell reconstitution after alpha-beta-depleted transplantation in children. The CDR3 is 16 residues long. The V gene's germline CDR1 is SGHRS and CDR2 YFSETQ. J lost 1 base, V lost 0 bases, and 3 bases had no gene match. During its preparation, the TCRbeta library received unique molecular identifiers. TCRdb re-derived calls from the PCR reads in MiXCR, one entry per CDR3 protein. Among about 540,000 distinct CDR3 sequences, around 17% were seen once, and the ten largest hold more than 2.5%. The receptor comes from a human donor who donated a stem cell graft to a child with acute lymphoblastic leukemia. The rearrangement links TRBV5-1 to TRBJ2-7; 11 nucleotides line up with TRBD2. The sequenced sample was PBMCs from the stem cell graft donor, obtained from the stem cell graft. In DNA form, the CDR3 reads TGCGCCAGCAGCTTGGGGGCTAGCGGGAGGTCCTACGAGCAGTACTTC. Protein sequence: CASSLGASGRSYEQYF.